This T cell receptor (beta chain) was documented in a study of cytotoxic CD8 clonotypes in ibrutinib-treated CLL. This CDR3 has 18 amino acids. Germline V gives CDR1 LNHNV, CDR2 YYDKDF (reference sequence). The junction had 15 bases not matched to a gene; V was cut back by 6 bases and J by 5 bases. Method: immunoSEQ multiplex PCR; TCRdb's copy keeps in-frame clones and lacks some. The sample has 190,000 or so clones; about 72% are singletons. The rearrangement links TRBV15 to TRBJ2-7; 14 bases fit TRBD2. Sample: PBMCs, taken after 24 months of ibrutinib treatment. The receptor was isolated from a human donor with chronic lymphocytic leukemia. CDR3 in DNA: TGTGCCACCAGTCGCCCTGGGACTAGCGGGAGTTCGATAAACGAGCAGTACTTC. This sequence encodes CATSRPGTSGSSINEQYF. The full variable domain, completed using reference TRBV15 and TRBJ2-7, is DAMVIQNPRYQVTQFGKPVTLSCSQTLNHNVMYWYQQKSSQAPKLLFHYYDKDFNNEADTPDNFQSRRPNTSFCFLDIRSPGLGDTAMYLCATSRPGTSGSSINEQYFGPGTRLTVT.